A single T cell receptor (beta chain) is shown here with its context. Its antigen is not identified. Using immunoSEQ multiplex PCR, the repertoire was profiled, and TCRdb retains in-frame clones only, with some absent. This sample has approximately 85,000 clones, with approximately 86% found just once. This sample is part of a study of T cell responses to AZD1222 COVID-19 vaccine. CDR1 is MNHEY, CDR2 SMNVEV, per germline (reference sequence). The ends were cut back, 2 bases at V and 4 bases at J, with 8 bases in the middle. This CDR3 region has 13 residues. General study results and limits: Once two AZD1222 doses were given, Spike-specific TCR breadth and depth went up.

This specimen consisted of peripheral blood, obtained on day 0 of AZD1222 vaccination. The chain is built from TRBV27 and TRBJ2-5; unclear D gene. This receptor was obtained from an adult in good health. The CDR3 loop is CASSLDLGETQYF. The CDR3 DNA reads as TGTGCCAGCAGTTTAGACCTGGGAGAGACCCAGTACTTC.